Presented here are 23 T cell receptor beta chains from one specimen sequenced in a study of blood T cell repertoires in COVID-19. The repertoire was sequenced with immunoSEQ multiplex PCR; TCRdb's copy has only in-frame clones and lacks some. Among 110,000 to 150,000 clones listed, around 73% were seen once. The sequenced material came from PBMCs or T cells enriched from blood (not recorded which). These receptors originate from a woman aged 45-59 years who had recovered from COVID-19.

The chain recombines TRBV9 with TRBJ1-1; 7 bases fit TRBD1. After removal of 0 bases from V and 5 bases from J, the junction contained 7 bases not matched to a gene. CDR1 and CDR2 (germline): SGDLS, YYNGEE. There are 15 residues in the CDR3. CDR3 residues: CASSVGGGGGTEAFF. CDR3 sequence (DNA): TGTGCCAGCAGCGTAGGAGGGGGCGGAGGAACTGAAGCTTTCTTT.

This CDR3 reads CASRLPGQGANEQFF. For the CDR3, the DNA is TGTGCCAGCAGGCTACCGGGACAGGGGGCTAATGAGCAGTTCTTC. This chain connects TRBV2 to TRBJ2-1; 12 bases agree with TRBD1. J lost 7 bases, V lost 6 bases, and 7 bases had no gene match. Germline values: CDR1 SNHLY, CDR2 FYNNEI. The CDR3 sequence is 15 residues long.

The chain combines TRBV10-3 with TRBJ1-1; TRBD1 agrees at 7 bases. Germline lookup yields CDR1 ENHRY and CDR2 SYGVKD. V was clipped by 6 bases and J by 4 bases; unmatched bases: 8. The CDR3 length is 14 residues. The CDR3 sequence: CAIRGAGGSTEAFF. The CDR3 nucleotides read TGTGCCATCAGGGGGGCAGGGGGGAGCACTGAAGCTTTCTTT.

This chain links TRBV5-5 with TRBJ1-3; 7 positions match TRBD1. Germline trimming cut 0 bases from V and 0 bases from J; bases unmatched to any gene: 3. This CDR3 spans 16 amino acids. CDR1 and CDR2 from the germline V gene are SGHKS and YYEKEE (reference sequence). This CDR3 is CASSLAGTASGNTIYF. CDR3 DNA sequence: TGTGCCAGCAGCTTGGCCGGGACAGCCTCTGGAAACACCATATATTTT.

The CDR3 nucleotides are TGTGCCAGCAGCTCTCGGGGGGATCAAGAGACCCAGTACTTC. This encodes CASSSRGDQETQYF. The rearrangement joins TRBV3-1 (or the pseudogene TRBV3-2) to TRBJ2-5, with TRBD2 matching over 7 bases. The germline gives CDR1 LGHDT, CDR2 YNNKEL (reference sequence). The CDR3 runs 14 residues. The V gene end was trimmed by 5 bases and the J gene end by 2 bases; junction bases not matched to a gene: 5.

The CDR3 here is CASSPQLGAGTEAFF. The CDR3 nucleotides are TGCGCCAGCAGCCCCCAATTGGGGGCGGGCACTGAAGCTTTCTTT. The chain couples TRBV5-1 to TRBJ1-1; TRBD1 is a possible D gene (6 bases). The germline gives CDR1 SGHRS, CDR2 YFSETQ. This CDR3 region has 15 residues. V was trimmed by 4 bases and J by 4 bases, leaving 17 bases between them.

The chain uses TRBV6-5 and TRBJ1-4; 9 bases line up with TRBD1. The CDR3 consists of 16 residues. Looked up from germline, CDR1 is MNHEY and CDR2 is SVGAGI. V lost 2 bases and J lost 8; bases outside the gene matches: 9. The CDR3 is CASSYQAGTGLEKLFF. CDR3 in DNA: TGTGCCAGCAGTTACCAAGCCGGGACAGGGTTGGAAAAACTGTTTTTT.

This clone was seen only once. V usage is TRBV4-1 and J usage is TRBJ2-1; 10 nucleotides line up with TRBD1. This CDR3 has 16 amino acids. CDR1 MGHRA and CDR2 YSYEKL come from the germline V gene. Trimming cost V 2 bases and J 9 bases; bases outside gene matches: 10. Here the CDR3 DNA reads TGCGCCAGCAGCCAAATTTACGGGACAGGGGTGACTGAGCAGTTCTTC. Encoded protein: CASSQIYGTGVTEQFF.

This clone was seen a single time. The V call is TRBV28, the J call TRBJ2-1; 8 bases align to TRBD2. CDR1 is MDHEN and CDR2 is SYDVKM in the germline V gene. The CDR3 length is 15 residues. V lost 3 bases and J lost 8; bases outside the gene matches: 9. CDR3 protein: CASSFLIAGHHEQFF. The DNA of the CDR3 is TGTGCCAGCAGTTTTCTGATAGCGGGGCACCATGAGCAGTTCTTC. The entire variable domain, with the rest obtained from reference TRBV28 and TRBJ2-1, is as follows: DVKVTQSSRYLVKRTGEKVFLECVQDMDHENMFWYRQDPGLGLRLIYFSYDVKMKEKGDIPEGYSVSREKKERFSLILESASTNQTSMYLCASSFLIAGHHEQFFGPGTRLTVL.

J is TRBJ2-2 and V is TRBV25-1; D tentatively reads TRBD1 or TRBD2 (7 bases each). Trimming stripped 10 bases from V and 3 bases from J, with 15 bases between. The CDR3 totals 14 residues. Looked up from germline, CDR1 is MGHDK and CDR2 is SYGVNS. The CDR3 protein is CATRGGDYTGELFF. The CDR3 DNA is TGTGCCACCAGGGGGGGGGATTACACCGGGGAGCTGTTTTTT.

The chain is built from TRBV27 and TRBJ2-1; 9 nucleotides match TRBD1. V was pared by 6 bases and J by 4 bases, with 10 bases of the junction left unmatched. Germline V gene sequence: CDR1 MNHEY, CDR2 SMNVEV (reference sequence). The CDR3 covers 16 residues. CDR3 loop: CASRSGTGNVYNEQFF. The CDR3 nucleotides are TGTGCCAGCAGATCCGGGACAGGGAACGTTTACAATGAGCAGTTCTTC.

The chain is built from TRBV7-9 and TRBJ1-5; D perhaps matches TRBD1 (6 bases). Trimming removed 4 bases from V and 3 bases from J, with 13 bases in between. CDR1 SEHNR and CDR2 FQNEAQ come from the germline V gene (reference sequence). The CDR3 is 15 amino acids. The CDR3 is CASSSKGGANQPQHF. The CDR3 DNA is TGTGCCAGCAGCTCAAAGGGGGGGGCCAATCAGCCCCAGCATTTT.

V gene TRBV4-1 combines with J gene TRBJ2-3; tentatively, D is TRBD1 (6 bases). This CDR3 region has 16 residues. V dropped 0 bases and J dropped 4 bases, with 14 bases sitting between them. CDR1 and CDR2 from the germline V gene are MGHRA and YSYEKL. In DNA, the CDR3 is TGCGCCAGCAGCCAAGATGGATTCCCAGGGGCAGATACGCAGTATTTT. Translation gives CASSQDGFPGADTQYF.

The V call is TRBV4-1, the J call TRBJ1-3; perhaps TRBD1 as D (6 bases). Trimming left V 5 bases short and J 0 bases short, with 20 bases between. Germline V gene lookup returns CDR1 MGHRA and CDR2 YSYEKL. This CDR3 region has 18 residues. The CDR3 reads CASSASRGGRSSGNTIYF. The CDR3 DNA sequence: TGCGCCAGCAGCGCCTCCCGGGGGGGCAGGAGCTCTGGAAACACCATATATTTT.

V gene TRBV7-8 combines with J gene TRBJ2-2; a possible D gene is TRBD1 (7 bases). CDR3 size: 16 residues. In germline, CDR1 is SGHVS, CDR2 FQNEAQ. V gave up 1 base and J gave up 6 bases, with 15 bases separating them. The CDR3 DNA reads TGTGCCAGCAGCTTAGGCCCGGGCAGGGGGGCCGGGGAGCTGTTTTTT. Translation gives CASSLGPGRGAGELFF.

V and J are TRBV27 and TRBJ2-1; TRBD2 agrees at 8 bases. The CDR3 totals 15 residues. CDR1 MNHEY and CDR2 SMNVEV come from the germline V gene (reference sequence). With V trimmed by 2 bases and J by 4 bases, 4 bases remained unmatched. The CDR3 region is CASSLRVAGYNEQFF. The CDR3, as DNA: TGTGCCAGCAGTTTACGGGTAGCGGGGTACAATGAGCAGTTCTTC.

This clone was seen a few times. The V gene is TRBV7-9, the J gene TRBJ2-2, with 10 bases fitting TRBD2. The V gene end was trimmed by 7 bases and the J gene end by 1 base; junction bases not matched to a gene: 6. Germline CDR1 SEHNR, CDR2 FQNEAQ (reference sequence). The CDR3 is made up of 16 amino acids. DNA of the CDR3: TGTGCCAGCACCGTTCGGACTAGCGGGAACACCGGGGAGCTGTTTTTT. This encodes CASTVRTSGNTGELFF.

The chain couples TRBV9 to TRBJ2-5, with TRBD1 identical over 10 bases. Per the germline V gene, CDR1 is SGDLS and CDR2 is YYNGEE. Trimming cost V 7 bases and J 3 bases; bases outside gene matches: 6. This CDR3 comprises 14 residues. CDR3 residues: CASSPGTGEETQYF. For the CDR3, the DNA is TGTGCCAGCTCCCCCGGGACAGGGGAAGAGACCCAGTACTTC.

V usage is TRBV28 and J usage is TRBJ2-1; 9 positions agree with TRBD2. With 3 bases clipped from V and 8 bases from J, the junction kept 2 bases outside the gene matches. From germline, CDR1 is MDHEN and CDR2 SYDVKM. The CDR3 contains 13 residues. The DNA for the CDR3 is TGTGCCAGCAGTTTGCGGACTAGCGATGAGCAGTTCTTC. It is translated as CASSLRTSDEQFF.

The chain joins TRBV28 to TRBJ1-2; no clear D. The length of the CDR3 is 13 residues. Germline V lookup: CDR1 MDHEN, CDR2 SYDVKM. V was pared by 6 bases and J by 3 bases, with 11 bases between. The CDR3 spells CASRIGPHYGYTF. In DNA, the CDR3 is TGTGCCAGCAGGATCGGTCCTCACTATGGCTACACCTTC.

The chain links TRBV5-1 to TRBJ1-3, with 8 bases identical to TRBD1. Germline V gene sequence: CDR1 SGHRS, CDR2 YFSETQ. V lost 4 bases and J lost 3; bases outside the gene matches: 3. There are 14 residues in the CDR3. The CDR3: CASSAGQVGNTIYF. In nucleotides, the CDR3 is TGCGCCAGCAGCGCGGGACAGGTTGGAAACACCATATATTTT.

This chain links TRBV27 with TRBJ1-5, with TRBD1 as a possible D gene (6 bases). This CDR3 is 13 amino acids long. V dropped 5 bases and J dropped 4 bases, with 9 bases sitting between them. Germline V gene data show CDR1 as MNHEY and CDR2 as SMNVEV (reference sequence). The CDR3 region is CASSDDRNQPQHF. CDR3 nucleotide sequence: TGTGCCAGCAGTGACGACAGGAATCAGCCCCAGCATTTT.

This chain joins TRBV5-1 and TRBJ2-1; possible D gene TRBD2, 6 bases. Per the germline V gene, CDR1 is SGHRS and CDR2 is YFSETQ. The CDR3 runs 16 residues. V gave up 2 bases and J gave up 6 bases, with 18 bases separating them. The CDR3 loop reads CASSFSTRGASNEQFF. The CDR3 coding sequence is TGCGCCAGCAGCTTCTCGACCCGCGGGGCCTCCAATGAGCAGTTCTTC.